This T cell receptor beta chain was recorded in a study of blood T cells in healthy people across ages. Study results and caveats: Comparison with aged donors showed that long-lived donors had more naive CD4+ cells and higher diversity. With unsorted PBMCs, a conclusive comparison of naive versus antigen-experienced cells was not possible.

The authors drew around 11 milliliters of peripheral blood from each donor. Concerning this clonotype itself: The target antigen is unknown.

A second PCR, run for about 6 to 11 cycles, used a sample-barcoded 5' primer plus a J-beta primer mix. In TCRdb, the 5' RACE reads were re-called with MiXCR into one record per CDR3 protein. Of about 1.8 million distinct CDR3 sequences listed, around half are singletons. The TCR sequence derives from a woman aged 35 to 49 in good health. Sequenced: blood.

CDR3 sequence: CASTREGEQYF. The DNA for the CDR3 is TGTGCCAGCACCCGGGAGGGGGAGCAGTACTTC. The chain has TRBV7-9 and TRBJ2-4; 8 bases are shared with TRBD2. V lost 7 bases to trimming and J lost 13 bases; unmatched junction nucleotides: 6. Germline loops: CDR1 SEHNR, CDR2 FQNEAQ (reference sequence). CDR3 length: 11 amino acids.